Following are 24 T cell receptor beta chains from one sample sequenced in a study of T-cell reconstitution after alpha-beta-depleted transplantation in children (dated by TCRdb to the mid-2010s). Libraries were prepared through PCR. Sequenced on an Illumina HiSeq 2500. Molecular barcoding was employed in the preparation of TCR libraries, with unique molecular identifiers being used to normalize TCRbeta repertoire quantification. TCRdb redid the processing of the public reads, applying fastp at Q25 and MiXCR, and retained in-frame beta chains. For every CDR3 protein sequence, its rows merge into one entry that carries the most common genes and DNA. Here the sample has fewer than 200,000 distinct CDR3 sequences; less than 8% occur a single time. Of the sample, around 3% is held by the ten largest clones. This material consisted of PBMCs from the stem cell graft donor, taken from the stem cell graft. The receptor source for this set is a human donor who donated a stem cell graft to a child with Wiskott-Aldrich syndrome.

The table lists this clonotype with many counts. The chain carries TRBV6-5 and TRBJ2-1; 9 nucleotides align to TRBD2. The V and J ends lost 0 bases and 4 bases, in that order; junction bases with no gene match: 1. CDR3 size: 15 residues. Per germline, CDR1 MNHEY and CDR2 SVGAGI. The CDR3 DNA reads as TGTGCCAGCAGTTACTCTAGCGGGGGTTACAATGAGCAGTTCTTC. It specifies CASSYSSGGYNEQFF.

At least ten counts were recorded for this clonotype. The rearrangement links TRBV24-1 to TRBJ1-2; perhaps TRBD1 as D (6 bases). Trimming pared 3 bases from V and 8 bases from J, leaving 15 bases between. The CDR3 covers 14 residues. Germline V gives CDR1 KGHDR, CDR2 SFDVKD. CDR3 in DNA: TGTGCCACCAGTGATCCCCAAGGGGGGGACGGCTACACCTTC. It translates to CATSDPQGGDGYTF.

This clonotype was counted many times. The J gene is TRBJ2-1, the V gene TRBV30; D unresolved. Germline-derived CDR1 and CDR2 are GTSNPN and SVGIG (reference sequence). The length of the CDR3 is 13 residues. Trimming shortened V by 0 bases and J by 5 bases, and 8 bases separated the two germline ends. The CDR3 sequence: CAWSVGTHNEQFF. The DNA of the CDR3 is TGTGCCTGGAGTGTGGGCACCCACAATGAGCAGTTCTTC.

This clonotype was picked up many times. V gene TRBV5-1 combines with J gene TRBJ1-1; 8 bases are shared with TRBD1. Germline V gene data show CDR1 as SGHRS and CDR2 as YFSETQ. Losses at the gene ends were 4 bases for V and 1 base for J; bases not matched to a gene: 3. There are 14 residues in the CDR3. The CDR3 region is CASSGQGANTEAFF. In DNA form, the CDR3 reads TGCGCCAGCAGCGGACAGGGTGCGAACACTGAAGCTTTCTTT.

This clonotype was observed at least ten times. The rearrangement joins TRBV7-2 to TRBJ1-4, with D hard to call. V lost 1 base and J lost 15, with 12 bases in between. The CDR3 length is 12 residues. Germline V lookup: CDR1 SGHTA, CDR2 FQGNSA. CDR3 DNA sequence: TGTGCCAGCAGCTTAGTCCAGGACGCGGTGTTTTTT. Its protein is CASSLVQDAVFF.

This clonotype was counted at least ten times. CDR3 loop: CASSQVGQGRRSGNTIYF. CDR3 sequence (DNA): TGCGCCAGCAGCCAAGTCGGACAGGGGAGAAGATCTGGAAACACCATATATTTT. The genes are TRBV4-1 and TRBJ1-3; TRBD1 agrees at 9 bases. J gave up 1 base and V 1 base, and 8 bases lay outside the gene matches. The CDR3 length is 18 residues. Looked up from germline, CDR1 is MGHRA and CDR2 is YSYEKL.

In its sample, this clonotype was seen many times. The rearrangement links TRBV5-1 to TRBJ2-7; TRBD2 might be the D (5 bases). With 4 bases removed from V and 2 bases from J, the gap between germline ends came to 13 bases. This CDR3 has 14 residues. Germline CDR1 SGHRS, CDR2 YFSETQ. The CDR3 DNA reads TGCGCCAGCAGCCTATGGGCGGGCGCCTACGAGCAGTACTTC. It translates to CASSLWAGAYEQYF.

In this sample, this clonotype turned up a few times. Written as DNA, the CDR3 is TGTGCCAGCAGCCTCCACCACTACGAGCAGTACTTC. Its protein is CASSLHHYEQYF. J is TRBJ2-7 and V is TRBV5-4; D not resolved. Trimming cost V 4 bases and J 3 bases, with 8 bases left between them. The CDR3 sequence is 12 residues long. Germline values: CDR1 SGHNT, CDR2 YYREEE (reference sequence).

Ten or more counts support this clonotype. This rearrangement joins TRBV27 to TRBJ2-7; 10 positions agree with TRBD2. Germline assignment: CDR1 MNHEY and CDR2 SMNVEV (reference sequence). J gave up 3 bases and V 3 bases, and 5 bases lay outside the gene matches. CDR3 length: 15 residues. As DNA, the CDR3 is TGTGCCAGCAGTTTTCTTCTAGCGGGAGACTACGAGCAGTACTTC. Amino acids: CASSFLLAGDYEQYF.

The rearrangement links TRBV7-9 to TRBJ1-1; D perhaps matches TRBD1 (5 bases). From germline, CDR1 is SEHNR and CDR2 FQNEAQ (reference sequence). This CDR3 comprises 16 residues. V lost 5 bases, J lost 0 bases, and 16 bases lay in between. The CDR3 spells CASSLRGTIVNTEAFF. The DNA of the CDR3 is TGTGCCAGCAGCCTAAGAGGGACTATAGTGAACACTGAAGCTTTCTTT.

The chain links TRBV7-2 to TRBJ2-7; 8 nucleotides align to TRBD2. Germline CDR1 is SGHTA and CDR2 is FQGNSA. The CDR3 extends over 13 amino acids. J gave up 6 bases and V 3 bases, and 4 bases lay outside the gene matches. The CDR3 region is CASSFRGGLEQYF. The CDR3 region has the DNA TGTGCCAGCAGCTTCCGCGGGGGGCTCGAGCAGTACTTC.

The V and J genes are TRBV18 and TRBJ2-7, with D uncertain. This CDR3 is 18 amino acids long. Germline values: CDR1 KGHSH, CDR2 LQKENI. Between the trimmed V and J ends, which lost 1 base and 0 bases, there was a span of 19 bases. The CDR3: CASSPLSLRAGSSYEQYF. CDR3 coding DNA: TGTGCCAGCTCACCACTCTCCTTACGGGCAGGAAGCTCCTACGAGCAGTACTTC.

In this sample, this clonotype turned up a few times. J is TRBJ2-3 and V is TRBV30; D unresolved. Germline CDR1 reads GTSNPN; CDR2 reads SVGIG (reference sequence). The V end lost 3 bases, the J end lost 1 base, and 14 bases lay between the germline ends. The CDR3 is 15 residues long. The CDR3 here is CAWSVGTKRTDTQYF. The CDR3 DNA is TGTGCCTGGAGCGTTGGCACCAAACGCACAGATACGCAGTATTTT. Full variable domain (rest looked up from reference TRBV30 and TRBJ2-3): SQTIHQWPATLVQPVGSPLSLECTVEGTSNPNLYWYRQAAGRGLQLLFYSVGIGQISSEVPQNLSASRPQDRQFILSSKKLLLSDSGFYLCAWSVGTKRTDTQYFGPGTRLTVL.

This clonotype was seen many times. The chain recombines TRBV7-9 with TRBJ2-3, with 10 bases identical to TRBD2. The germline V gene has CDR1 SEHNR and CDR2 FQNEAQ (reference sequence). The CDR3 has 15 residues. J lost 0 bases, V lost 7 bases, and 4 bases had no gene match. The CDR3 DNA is TGTGCCAGCACCCTAGCGGGGGATAGCACAGATACGCAGTATTTT. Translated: CASTLAGDSTDTQYF.

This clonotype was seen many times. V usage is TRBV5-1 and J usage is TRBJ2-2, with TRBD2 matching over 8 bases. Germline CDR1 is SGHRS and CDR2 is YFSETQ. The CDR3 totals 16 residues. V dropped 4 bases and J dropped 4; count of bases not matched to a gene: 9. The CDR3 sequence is CASSPLIAGGTGELFF. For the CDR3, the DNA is TGCGCCAGCAGCCCTCTGATCGCGGGGGGCACCGGGGAGCTGTTTTTT.

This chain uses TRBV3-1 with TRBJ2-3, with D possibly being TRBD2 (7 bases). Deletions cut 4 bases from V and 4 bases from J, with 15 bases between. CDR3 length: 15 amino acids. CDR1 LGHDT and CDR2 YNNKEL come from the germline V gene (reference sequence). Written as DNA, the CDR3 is TGTGCCAGCAGCCCCCGGAGGGGGGGCCCAGATACGCAGTATTTT. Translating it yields CASSPRRGGPDTQYF.

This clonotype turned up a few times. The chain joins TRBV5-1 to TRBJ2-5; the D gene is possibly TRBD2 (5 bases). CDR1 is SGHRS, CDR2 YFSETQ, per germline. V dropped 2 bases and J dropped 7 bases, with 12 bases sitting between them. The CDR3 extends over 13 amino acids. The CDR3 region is CASSFRAEGTQYF. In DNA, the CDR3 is TGCGCCAGCAGCTTCAGAGCTGAGGGGACCCAGTACTTC.

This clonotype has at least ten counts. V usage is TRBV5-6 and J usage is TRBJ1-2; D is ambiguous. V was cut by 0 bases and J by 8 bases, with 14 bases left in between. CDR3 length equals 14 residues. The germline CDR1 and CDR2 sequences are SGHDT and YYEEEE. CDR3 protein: CASSLDPAVFGYTF. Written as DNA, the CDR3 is TGTGCCAGCAGCTTGGACCCTGCGGTATTCGGCTACACCTTC. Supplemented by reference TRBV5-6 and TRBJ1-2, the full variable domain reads DAGVTQSPTHLIKTRGQQVTLRCSPKSGHDTVSWYQQALGQGPQFIFQYYEEEERQRGNFPDRFSGHQFPNYSSELNVNALLLGDSALYLCASSLDPAVFGYTFGSGTRLTVV.

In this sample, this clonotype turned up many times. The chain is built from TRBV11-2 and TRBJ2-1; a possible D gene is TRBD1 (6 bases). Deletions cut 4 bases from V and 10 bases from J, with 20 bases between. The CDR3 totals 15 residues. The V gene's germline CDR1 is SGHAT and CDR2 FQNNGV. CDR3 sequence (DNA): TGTGCCAGCAGCTCCAACCCTACAGGGTTTAGCGAGCAGTTCTTC. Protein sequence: CASSSNPTGFSEQFF.

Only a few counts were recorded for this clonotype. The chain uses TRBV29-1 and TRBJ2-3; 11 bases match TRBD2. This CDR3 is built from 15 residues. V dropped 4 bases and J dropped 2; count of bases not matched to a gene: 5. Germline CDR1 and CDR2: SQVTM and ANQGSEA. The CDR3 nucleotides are TGCAGCGTTGTTCCGGGACTAGCGGACACAGATACGCAGTATTTT. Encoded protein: CSVVPGLADTDTQYF.

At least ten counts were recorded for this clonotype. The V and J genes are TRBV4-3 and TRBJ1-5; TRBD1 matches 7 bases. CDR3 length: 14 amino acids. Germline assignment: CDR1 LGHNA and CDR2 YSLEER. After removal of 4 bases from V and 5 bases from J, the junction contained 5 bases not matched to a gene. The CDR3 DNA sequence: TGCGCCAGCAGCCGGAGACAGGGCGATCAGCCCCAGCATTTT. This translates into CASSRRQGDQPQHF.

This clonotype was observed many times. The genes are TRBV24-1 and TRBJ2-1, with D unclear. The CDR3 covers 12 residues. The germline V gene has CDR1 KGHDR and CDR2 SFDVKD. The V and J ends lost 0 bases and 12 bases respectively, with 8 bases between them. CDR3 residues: CATSDLRLGQFF. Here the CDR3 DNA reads TGTGCCACCAGTGATTTGCGGCTTGGGCAGTTCTTC.

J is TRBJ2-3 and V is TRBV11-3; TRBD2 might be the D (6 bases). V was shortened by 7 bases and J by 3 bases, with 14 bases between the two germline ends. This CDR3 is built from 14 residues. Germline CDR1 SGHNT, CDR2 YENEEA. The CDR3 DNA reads TGTGCCAGCAACTGGGGGACTGGGACAGATACGCAGTATTTT. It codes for CASNWGTGTDTQYF.

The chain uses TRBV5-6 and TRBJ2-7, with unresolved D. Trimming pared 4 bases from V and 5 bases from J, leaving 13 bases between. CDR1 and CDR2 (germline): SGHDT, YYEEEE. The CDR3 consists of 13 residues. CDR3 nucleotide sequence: TGTGCCAGCAGCCATGACCTCGTAAACGAGCAGTACTTC. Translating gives CASSHDLVNEQYF.